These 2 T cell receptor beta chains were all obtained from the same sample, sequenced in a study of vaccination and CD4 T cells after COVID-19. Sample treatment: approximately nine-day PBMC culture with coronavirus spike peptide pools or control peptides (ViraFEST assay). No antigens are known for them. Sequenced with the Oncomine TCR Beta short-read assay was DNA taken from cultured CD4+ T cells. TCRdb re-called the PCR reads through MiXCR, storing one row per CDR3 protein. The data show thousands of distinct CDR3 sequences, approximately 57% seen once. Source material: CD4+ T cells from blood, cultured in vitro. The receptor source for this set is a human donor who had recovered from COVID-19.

The CDR3 loop reads CASSSRDNGGSPLHF. CDR3 bases: TGTGCCAGCAGCTCCCGGGACAATGGCGGATCACCCCTCCACTTT. J is TRBJ1-6 and V is TRBV7-6; tentative D call: TRBD1 (6 bases). This CDR3 has 15 amino acids. Germline values: CDR1 SGHVS, CDR2 FNYEAQ. The V gene lost 4 bases and the J gene lost 10 bases, with 17 bases spanning the gap. Full variable domain (remainder filled in from reference TRBV7-6 and TRBJ1-6): GAGVSQSPRYKVTKRGQDVALRCDPISGHVSLYWYRQALGQGPEFLTYFNYEAQQDKSGLPNDRFSAERPEGSISTLTIQRTEQRDSAMYRCASSSRDNGGSPLHFGNGTRLTVT.

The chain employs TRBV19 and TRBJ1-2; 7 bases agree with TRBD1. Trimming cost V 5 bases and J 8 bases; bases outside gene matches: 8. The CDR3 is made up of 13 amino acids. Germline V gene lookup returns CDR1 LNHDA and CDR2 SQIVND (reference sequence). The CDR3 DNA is TGTGCCAGTAGTGCCCGGGACAGCGGGGGCTACACCTTC. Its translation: CASSARDSGGYTF.